This entry lists 19 T cell receptor beta chains sequenced from one sample in a study of PD-L1 blockade in urothelial cancer. Regarding time point: pretreatment peripheral blood. Clones were sequenced by immunoSEQ multiplex PCR, and TCRdb holds only the in-frame ones, with some missing. This sample has around 45,000 clones, with around 83% found just once. Material: PBMCs, obtained around atezolizumab (anti-PD-L1) treatment. The receptors shown here come from a man aged 50 to 59 with urothelial cancer.

The chain uses TRBV19 and TRBJ1-5; possibly TRBD1 for D (6 bases). V lost 9 bases to trimming and J lost 5 bases, with 17 bases between them. Looked up from germline, CDR1 is LNHDA and CDR2 is SQIVND (reference sequence). This CDR3 contains 14 residues. The CDR3 nucleotides are TGTGCCAGCAGTCCGGGACACACTTATCAGCCCCAGCATTTT. Translated, it gives CASSPGHTYQPQHF.

This clone was counted between two and nine times. V and J are TRBV29-1 and TRBJ1-1, with a possible D match to TRBD1 (6 bases). This CDR3 is built from 12 residues. With 7 bases removed from V and 11 bases from J, the gap between germline ends came to 20 bases. CDR1 SQVTM and CDR2 ANQGSEA come from the germline V gene. CDR3 amino acids: CSADLVGGKAFF. Written as DNA, the CDR3 is TGCAGCGCGGACCTTGTTGGGGGCAAGGCTTTCTTT. Full variable domain (missing parts from reference TRBV29-1 and TRBJ1-1): SAVISQKPSRDICQRGTSLTIQCQVDSQVTMMFWYRQQPGQSLTLIATANQGSEATYESGFVIDKFPISRPNLTFSTLTVSNMSPEDSSIYLCSADLVGGKAFFGQGTRLTVV.

The chain links TRBV11-1 to TRBJ2-7; TRBD2 matches at 8 bases. The CDR3 sequence is 16 residues long. In germline, CDR1 is SGHAT, CDR2 FQDESV (reference sequence). The trim removed 4 bases at V and 6 bases at J, leaving 14 bases unmatched. CDR3 bases: TGTGCCAGCAGCTACCGAACTGGACTAGCTTCCGTCGAGCAGTACTTC. The encoded protein is CASSYRTGLASVEQYF.

This chain joins TRBV18 and TRBJ1-5; no clear D. V was trimmed by 3 bases and J by 7 bases, leaving 10 bases between them. The CDR3 runs 13 residues. In germline, CDR1 is KGHSH, CDR2 LQKENI. CDR3 coding DNA: TGTGCCAGCTCACCGCTTCCGGAGCAGCCCCAGCATTTT. Translation: CASSPLPEQPQHF.

This chain links TRBV5-6 with TRBJ2-7; TRBD1 agrees at 12 bases. The V gene's germline CDR1 is SGHDT and CDR2 YYEEEE. V was clipped by 0 bases and J by 5 bases; unmatched bases: 6. The CDR3 is 16 residues long. The CDR3 loop reads CASSLEWGTGGNEQYF. The CDR3 DNA reads TGTGCCAGCAGCTTGGAATGGGGGACAGGGGGCAACGAGCAGTACTTC.

This chain uses TRBV5-1 with TRBJ2-3; TRBD2 is a possible D gene (6 bases). The CDR3 has 13 residues. V was trimmed by 5 bases and J by 0 bases, leaving 7 bases between them. Germline V lookup: CDR1 SGHRS, CDR2 YFSETQ. The DNA for the CDR3 is TGCGCCAGCAGGGAGGGTAGCACAGATACGCAGTATTTT. It encodes CASREGSTDTQYF.

This clone was seen a few times. The V gene is TRBV11-2, the J gene TRBJ2-7; 8 positions agree with TRBD2. V lost 4 bases to trimming and J lost 5 bases; unmatched junction nucleotides: 10. The CDR3 is made up of 15 amino acids. The germline gives CDR1 SGHAT, CDR2 FQNNGV. The DNA of the CDR3 is TGTGCCAGCAGCTCCCACCGGGGGGGCTACGACGAGCAGTACGTC. Translation gives CASSSHRGGYDEQYV.

Concerning this clone: Other DNA sequences in this specimen translate into the identical CDR3. The rearrangement uses TRBV6-4 and TRBJ2-3, with 8 bases that match TRBD1. The germline V gene encodes CDR1 MRHNA and CDR2 SNTAGT. The CDR3 is 14 residues long. With V trimmed by 3 bases and J by 4 bases, 3 bases remained unmatched. The CDR3 DNA follows: TGTGCCAGCAGTGAAGGACAGGGCGCAGATACGCAGTATTTT. Amino acid sequence: CASSEGQGADTQYF.

The J gene is TRBJ2-5, the V gene TRBV29-1; 8 bases agree with TRBD1. V lost 8 bases, J lost 4 bases, and 9 bases stayed unmatched. CDR1 and CDR2 from the germline V gene are SQVTM and ANQGSEA. The CDR3 covers 13 residues. The CDR3 loop reads CSSTTGARETQYF. The CDR3 coding sequence is TGCAGCAGTACGACAGGGGCCCGAGAGACCCAGTACTTC.

The J gene is TRBJ1-1, the V gene TRBV7-8; TRBD1 matches 8 bases. The CDR3 is made up of 15 amino acids. CDR1 and CDR2 (germline): SGHVS, FQNEAQ. The trim removed 4 bases at V and 5 bases at J, leaving 9 bases unmatched. The CDR3 DNA reads as TGTGCCAGCAGCTCGATGACAGGGGAGGGAACTGAAGCTTTCTTT. This sequence encodes CASSSMTGEGTEAFF.

This chain links TRBV5-4 with TRBJ2-3; 8 bases are a match to TRBD2. CDR3 length: 17 amino acids. CDR1 and CDR2 (germline): SGHNT, YYREEE (reference sequence). V shed 4 bases, J shed 0 bases, and the junction held 10 bases outside the gene matches. The CDR3 region is CASSDLAGWASTDTQYF. CDR3 sequence (DNA): TGTGCCAGCAGCGATCTAGCGGGTTGGGCCAGCACAGATACGCAGTATTTT.

V and J are TRBV2 and TRBJ1-1, with 8 positions matching TRBD1. Germline V gives CDR1 SNHLY, CDR2 FYNNEI. The CDR3 has 11 amino acids. Unmatched junction bases numbered 6, after V lost 8 bases and J lost 10 bases. In DNA, the CDR3 is TGTGCCAGCGGACAGGGATTTGGAGCTTTCTTT. Protein product: CASGQGFGAFF.

The chain has TRBV5-1 and TRBJ2-5, with 10 bases aligning to TRBD2. The ends lost 0 bases at V and 4 bases at J; junction bases unmatched: 3. This CDR3 region has 15 residues. Germline V gene lookup returns CDR1 SGHRS and CDR2 YFSETQ. The DNA for the CDR3 is TGCGCCAGCAGCTTGGCCACTAGCGGGGTAGAGACCCAGTACTTC. Translation gives CASSLATSGVETQYF.

V gene TRBV27 combines with J gene TRBJ2-7; D unresolved. The length of the CDR3 is 12 residues. Trimming removed 3 bases at V and 2 bases at J, with 5 bases between. Germline V gives CDR1 MNHEY, CDR2 SMNVEV (reference sequence). CDR3 DNA: TGTGCCAGCAGTTTCCCTCCCTACGAGCAGTACTTC. Protein product: CASSFPPYEQYF.

The rearrangement uses TRBV4-2 and TRBJ1-2, with D tentatively TRBD1 (6 bases). Germline CDR1 and CDR2: LGHNA and YNFKEQ. The CDR3 consists of 17 residues. The V gene lost 0 bases and the J gene lost 1 base, with 15 bases spanning the gap. CDR3 DNA sequence: TGTGCCAGCAGCCAAGATAGGGGGAGGGGGTATAACTATGGCTACACCTTC. Amino acid sequence: CASSQDRGRGYNYGYTF.

The V and J genes are TRBV6-5 and TRBJ2-7, with D perhaps matching TRBD1 (6 bases). V lost 7 bases, J lost 4 bases, and 17 bases lay in between. The CDR3 extends over 14 amino acids. Germline V gene sequence: CDR1 MNHEY, CDR2 SVGAGI. CDR3 in DNA: TGTGCCAGCAAGACACAGGGTTTCAGGTACGAGCAGTACTTC. Translation: CASKTQGFRYEQYF.

Turning to this clone: Other nucleotide sequences in the sample specify the same CDR3. The chain carries TRBV6-6 and TRBJ2-3; tentatively, D is TRBD1 (6 bases). Germline CDR1 is MNHNY and CDR2 is SVGAGI (reference sequence). This CDR3 is built from 15 residues. Trimming removed 8 bases at V and 2 bases at J, with 17 bases between. The CDR3 protein is CASEDRPSSTDTQYF. In nucleotides, the CDR3 is TGTGCCAGCGAGGACAGACCCTCCTCCACAGATACGCAGTATTTT.

The V gene is TRBV5-1, the J gene TRBJ2-7; D perhaps matches TRBD2 (5 bases). V dropped 4 bases and J dropped 0 bases, with 14 bases sitting between them. Germline V gene lookup returns CDR1 SGHRS and CDR2 YFSETQ. The length of the CDR3 is 15 residues. CDR3 amino acids: CASSLHEGPSYEQYF. Written as DNA, the CDR3 is TGCGCCAGCAGCCTCCACGAGGGCCCCTCCTACGAGCAGTACTTC. Based on the CDR3 plus reference TRBV5-1 and TRBJ2-7, the full variable domain is KAGVTQTPRYLIKTRGQQVTLSCSPISGHRSVSWYQQTPGQGLQFLFEYFSETQRNKGNFPGRFSGRQFSNSRSEMNVSTLELGDSALYLCASSLHEGPSYEQYFGPGTRLTVT.

This clone occurred once. The V gene is TRBV18, the J gene TRBJ2-5, with D possibly being TRBD1 (5 bases). There are 15 residues in the CDR3. V lost 1 base and J 0 bases, leaving 9 bases between the germline ends. Per germline, CDR1 KGHSH and CDR2 LQKENI. The CDR3 is CASSPRRGDQETQYF. CDR3 bases: TGTGCCAGCTCACCACGAAGGGGCGACCAAGAGACCCAGTACTTC.